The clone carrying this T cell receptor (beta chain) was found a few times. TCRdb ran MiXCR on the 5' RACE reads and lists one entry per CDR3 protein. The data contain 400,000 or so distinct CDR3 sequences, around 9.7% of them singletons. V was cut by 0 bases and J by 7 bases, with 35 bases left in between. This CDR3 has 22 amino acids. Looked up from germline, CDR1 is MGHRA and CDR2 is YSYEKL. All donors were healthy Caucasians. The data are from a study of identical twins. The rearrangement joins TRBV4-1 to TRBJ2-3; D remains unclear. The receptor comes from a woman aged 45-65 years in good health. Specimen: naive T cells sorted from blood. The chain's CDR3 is CASSQDLRSGFSRNPRPHTQYF. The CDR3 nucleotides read TGCGCCAGCAGCCAAGATCTGAGGTCTGGTTTCTCCCGGAACCCTCGCCCACATACGCAGTATTTT.